One and the same sample provided the 27 T cell receptor beta chains below, sequenced in a study of cytomegalovirus exposure and HLA in healthy donors. 13 Jbeta primers and 60 Vbeta primers were used for the PCR. Generated by immunoSEQ multiplex PCR, the TCRdb table keeps only in-frame clones and is missing some. The data contain a few hundred thousand clones, roughly 85% of them singletons. Material: PBMCs. These receptors were obtained from a man aged 18 to 35 in good health and CMV-seronegative.

V usage is TRBV28 and J usage is TRBJ2-7; TRBD1 agrees at 7 bases. Germline V gives CDR1 MDHEN, CDR2 SYDVKM. The V gene end was trimmed by 4 bases and the J gene end by 7 bases; junction bases not matched to a gene: 19. The CDR3 covers 17 residues. CDR3 nucleotides: TGTGCCAGCAGTTCAGGTCCGACAGGGTTTAATTTGGGAGAGCAGTACTTC. Translated: CASSSGPTGFNLGEQYF.

The gene calls are TRBV19 and TRBJ2-1; no definite D call. This CDR3 comprises 12 residues. Germline V gives CDR1 LNHDA, CDR2 SQIVND (reference sequence). With 1 base removed from V and 10 bases from J, the gap between germline ends came to 8 bases. The CDR3 DNA reads as TGTGCCAGTAGTATAGGAGTTGAGGAGCAGTTCTTC. Amino acids: CASSIGVEEQFF. The whole variable domain, remainder taken from reference TRBV19 and TRBJ2-1, is DGGITQSPKYLFRKEGQNVTLSCEQNLNHDAMYWYRQDPGQGLRLIYYSQIVNDFQKGDIAEGYSVSREKKESFPLTVTSAQKNPTAFYLCASSIGVEEQFFGPGTRLTVL.

This chain uses TRBV30 with TRBJ1-2; 7 bases agree with TRBD1. V was clipped by 2 bases and J by 7 bases; unmatched bases: 4. CDR3 size: 12 residues. CDR1 and CDR2 (germline): GTSNPN, SVGIG (reference sequence). The chain's CDR3 is CAWSFPGGGYTF. The CDR3 DNA is TGTGCCTGGAGTTTCCCAGGGGGTGGCTACACCTTC. The variable domain in full, with the rest retrieved from reference TRBV30 and TRBJ1-2, is SQTIHQWPATLVQPVGSPLSLECTVEGTSNPNLYWYRQAAGRGLQLLFYSVGIGQISSEVPQNLSASRPQDRQFILSSKKLLLSDSGFYLCAWSFPGGGYTFGSGTRLTVV.

The J gene is TRBJ2-2, the V gene TRBV10-2, with D perhaps TRBD2 (6 bases). CDR1 is WSHSY and CDR2 is SAAADI in the germline V gene. The CDR3 consists of 15 residues. Trimming took 0 bases from V and 1 from J, leaving 6 bases between them. The CDR3 DNA follows: TGCGCCAGCAGTGAGTCGCGGGGGAACACCGGGGAGCTGTTTTTT. Its translation is CASSESRGNTGELFF.

The chain uses TRBV5-1 and TRBJ1-5; possibly TRBD1 for D (5 bases). V was cut by 0 bases and J by 3 bases, with 10 bases left in between. CDR1 and CDR2 (germline): SGHRS, YFSETQ. This CDR3 is built from 15 residues. Here the CDR3 DNA reads TGCGCCAGCAGCTTGGCGGGGGGGTCCAATCAGCCCCAGCATTTT. It codes for CASSLAGGSNQPQHF.

This clone is a singleton in its sample. The rearrangement joins TRBV30 to TRBJ2-7, with a possible D match to TRBD1 (6 bases). V was pared by 2 bases and J by 1 base, with 9 bases between. CDR1 is GTSNPN and CDR2 is SVGIG in the germline V gene (reference sequence). The CDR3 sequence is 13 residues long. CDR3 DNA: TGTGCCTGGAGTTTGGGACATTCCTACGAGCAGTACTTC. It specifies CAWSLGHSYEQYF. The full variable domain, rest sourced from reference TRBV30 and TRBJ2-7, is SQTIHQWPATLVQPVGSPLSLECTVEGTSNPNLYWYRQAAGRGLQLLFYSVGIGQISSEVPQNLSASRPQDRQFILSSKKLLLSDSGFYLCAWSLGHSYEQYFGPGTRLTVT.

This clone showed up just once. This chain connects TRBV11-3 to TRBJ1-5, with no clear D. Germline V lookup: CDR1 SGHNT, CDR2 YENEEA. This CDR3 has 15 amino acids. The V end was cut by 0 bases, the J end by 5 bases, with 11 bases between. In nucleotides, the CDR3 is TGTGCCAGCAGCTTAGATCGGGAGGTGCATCAGCCCCAGCATTTT. Translating gives CASSLDREVHQPQHF.

This clone was picked up a small number of times. The CDR3 region is CASRETGQNYGYTF. The CDR3, as DNA: TGTGCCAGCAGGGAAACCGGACAGAACTATGGCTACACCTTC. The genes are TRBV7-2 and TRBJ1-2, with D possibly being TRBD1 (6 bases). Germline CDR1 reads SGHTA; CDR2 reads FQGNSA. This CDR3 region has 14 residues. Trimming removed 6 bases from V and 2 bases from J, with 13 bases in between.

The V gene is TRBV6-5, the J gene TRBJ1-6; the match to TRBD1 covers 9 bases. The germline V gene encodes CDR1 MNHEY and CDR2 SVGAGI. The CDR3 covers 15 residues. J gave up 5 bases and V 10 bases, and 9 bases lay outside the gene matches. CDR3 nucleotide sequence: TGTGCCACCTCCACGACAGGGGGAAATAATTCACCCCTCCACTTT. Translating gives CATSTTGGNNSPLHF.

The chain recombines TRBV9 with TRBJ2-1; 7 bases map to TRBD2. The germline V gene encodes CDR1 SGDLS and CDR2 YYNGEE. This CDR3 contains 17 residues. V shed 0 bases, J shed 1 base, and the junction held 7 bases outside the gene matches. The CDR3 loop reads CASSVEGLAESYNEQFF. As DNA, the CDR3 is TGTGCCAGCAGCGTAGAGGGGCTAGCGGAATCCTACAATGAGCAGTTCTTC.

The J gene is TRBJ2-3, the V gene TRBV7-9; D remains ambiguous. CDR1 is SEHNR and CDR2 is FQNEAQ in the germline V gene (reference sequence). CDR3 length: 12 amino acids. V was trimmed by 8 bases and J by 3 bases, leaving 9 bases between them. CDR3 coding DNA: TGTGCCAGCTCTGCGAGGACAGATACGCAGTATTTT. It is translated as CASSARTDTQYF.

This clone was counted only a few times. The gene calls are TRBV7-3 and TRBJ2-1, with TRBD2 as a possible D gene (6 bases). Germline V gene lookup returns CDR1 SGHTA and CDR2 FQGTGA. CDR3 size: 16 residues. V was shortened by 7 bases and J by 7 bases, with 23 bases between the two germline ends. The CDR3 DNA reads TGTGCCAGCACCTTGGAGGGCCGGGACCCCTCTAATGAGCAGTTCTTC. Translating gives CASTLEGRDPSNEQFF.

The chain carries TRBV7-9 and TRBJ2-7, with 9 bases that match TRBD1. In germline, CDR1 is SEHNR, CDR2 FQNEAQ (reference sequence). The CDR3 has 16 amino acids. V lost 5 bases and J lost 5; bases outside the gene matches: 13. The CDR3 reads CASSHIGQGSFHEQYF. The CDR3 region has the DNA TGTGCCAGCAGCCACATCGGACAGGGGAGCTTCCACGAGCAGTACTTC.

This chain joins TRBV11-2 and TRBJ1-4, with 9 bases that match TRBD1. This CDR3 spans 15 amino acids. Unmatched junction bases numbered 6, after V lost 5 bases and J lost 5 bases. Germline V CDR1 and CDR2: SGHAT, FQNNGV. CDR3 residues: CASSEGQGRNEKLFF. The CDR3 DNA is TGTGCCAGCAGCGAGGGACAGGGTAGGAATGAAAAACTGTTTTTT.

The J gene is TRBJ1-2, the V gene TRBV14, with D possibly matching TRBD1 (5 bases). Germline CDR1 reads SGHDN; CDR2 reads FVKESK. This CDR3 comprises 13 residues. V was clipped by 6 bases and J by 6 bases, with 14 bases between them. Here the CDR3 DNA reads TGTGCCAGCAGTCTAGACAGAATTGATGGCTACACCTTC. Its protein product is CASSLDRIDGYTF.

This chain uses TRBV11-2 with TRBJ2-1; 12 bases match TRBD2. Germline V lookup: CDR1 SGHAT, CDR2 FQNNGV. There are 18 residues in the CDR3. V lost 1 base to trimming and J lost 7 bases; unmatched junction nucleotides: 11. In DNA, the CDR3 is TGTGCCAGCAGCTTAGGTCGTCCTAGCGGGGGGGCCGGTAATGAGCAGTTCTTC. Amino acids: CASSLGRPSGGAGNEQFF.

The genes are TRBV28 and TRBJ1-2, with a possible D match to TRBD1 (5 bases). Germline CDR1 is MDHEN and CDR2 is SYDVKM. Between the trimmed V and J ends, which lost 7 bases and 2 bases, there was a span of 14 bases. This CDR3 is built from 14 residues. The CDR3: CASTPGRGNYGYTF. For the CDR3, the DNA is TGTGCCAGCACCCCGGGGAGGGGCAACTATGGCTACACCTTC.

The chain carries TRBV10-3 and TRBJ2-7, with 8 nucleotides matching TRBD2. This CDR3 comprises 15 residues. CDR1 is ENHRY, CDR2 SYGVKD, per germline. After removal of 2 bases from V and 4 bases from J, the junction contained 7 bases not matched to a gene. As DNA, the CDR3 is TGTGCCATCAGTGAGGGGACGGGGGGGATTTACGAGCAGTACTTC. Encoded protein: CAISEGTGGIYEQYF.

This chain uses TRBV30 with TRBJ2-7; 9 bases map to TRBD1. V dropped 5 bases and J dropped 2; count of bases not matched to a gene: 7. The CDR3 consists of 14 residues. Germline-derived CDR1 and CDR2 are GTSNPN and SVGIG (reference sequence). The CDR3 nucleotides read TGTGCCTGGGAGAGGACAGGGGTAGCCTACGAGCAGTACTTC. It encodes CAWERTGVAYEQYF.

The chain employs TRBV5-4 and TRBJ2-7; 15 nucleotides line up with TRBD2. CDR1 is SGHNT and CDR2 is YYREEE in the germline V gene (reference sequence). V was clipped by 5 bases and J by 5 bases; unmatched bases: 11. This CDR3 contains 17 residues. DNA of the CDR3: TGTGCCAGCAGTCTGGGACTAGCGGGAGGATTATTGGACGAGCAGTACTTC. Protein product: CASSLGLAGGLLDEQYF. Using reference TRBV5-4 and TRBJ2-7 for the parts outside the CDR3, the full variable domain is ETGVTQSPTHLIKTRGQQVTLRCSSQSGHNTVSWYQQALGQGPQFIFQYYREEENGRGNFPPRFSGLQFPNYSSELNVNALELDDSALYLCASSLGLAGGLLDEQYFGPGTRLTVT.

This chain joins TRBV6-5 and TRBJ1-6, with 9 positions matching TRBD1. The CDR3 runs 15 residues. Germline V CDR1 and CDR2: MNHEY, SVGAGI. J gave up 8 bases and V 2 bases, and 4 bases lay outside the gene matches. CDR3 DNA sequence: TGTGCCAGCAGTTACGGGGACAGGGTGGATTCACCCCTCCACTTT. Translating it yields CASSYGDRVDSPLHF.

The chain is built from TRBV27 and TRBJ2-6, with D tentatively TRBD1 (6 bases). The CDR3 length is 14 residues. Trimming pared 4 bases from V and 4 bases from J, leaving 8 bases between. The germline CDR1 and CDR2 sequences are MNHEY and SMNVEV (reference sequence). For the CDR3, the DNA is TGTGCCAGCAGTTCAGGGGTCGGGGCCAACGTCCTGACTTTC. Protein sequence: CASSSGVGANVLTF.

This chain joins TRBV7-9 and TRBJ2-7, with no clear D. The CDR3 length is 13 residues. Trimming cost V 6 bases and J 3 bases, with 12 bases left between them. Germline CDR1 reads SEHNR; CDR2 reads FQNEAQ (reference sequence). The CDR3 here is CASRPDKVYEQYF. The CDR3 DNA sequence: TGTGCCAGCAGGCCAGACAAAGTCTACGAGCAGTACTTC. Variable domain in full (rest from reference TRBV7-9 and TRBJ2-7): DTGVSQNPRHKITKRGQNVTFRCDPISEHNRLYWYRQTLGQGPEFLTYFQNEAQLEKSRLLSDRFSAERPKGSFSTLEIQRTEQGDSAMYLCASRPDKVYEQYFGPGTRLTVT.

This clone was counted between two and nine times. This chain connects TRBV12-5 to TRBJ1-1; 8 nucleotides align to TRBD1. Looked up from germline, CDR1 is LGHNT and CDR2 is FRNRAP. The CDR3 is 15 amino acids. The trim removed 3 bases at V and 3 bases at J, leaving 6 bases unmatched. The DNA of the CDR3 is TGTGCTAGTGGTTTTGACAGGGGTGGGGACACTGAAGCTTTCTTT. As protein: CASGFDRGGDTEAFF.

The genes are TRBV27 and TRBJ1-4; 7 bases line up with TRBD1. The germline gives CDR1 MNHEY, CDR2 SMNVEV (reference sequence). The CDR3 is made up of 15 amino acids. The V and J ends lost 6 bases and 5 bases, in that order; junction bases with no gene match: 9. CDR3 bases: TGTGCCAGCAGGCCCATGACAGGGTGGAATGAAAAACTGTTTTTT. This sequence encodes CASRPMTGWNEKLFF.

A few counts support this clone. This rearrangement joins TRBV5-1 to TRBJ2-1; 7 bases are a match to TRBD2. The CDR3 runs 14 residues. Germline CDR1 SGHRS, CDR2 YFSETQ. The ends lost 4 bases at V and 6 bases at J; junction bases unmatched: 7. The CDR3 sequence: CASSGGTGGNEQFF. The CDR3, as DNA: TGCGCCAGCAGCGGCGGGACGGGGGGCAATGAGCAGTTCTTC.

This clone has a single count. This rearrangement joins TRBV7-2 to TRBJ1-1, with TRBD1 as a possible D gene (6 bases). CDR3 length: 15 residues. The germline V and J ends were trimmed by 4 bases and 6 bases, with 18 bases remaining between them. Germline-derived CDR1 and CDR2 are SGHTA and FQGNSA. CDR3 in amino acids: CASSSTPRGIAEAFF. In nucleotides, the CDR3 is TGTGCCAGCAGCTCAACTCCCAGGGGTATCGCTGAAGCTTTCTTT.